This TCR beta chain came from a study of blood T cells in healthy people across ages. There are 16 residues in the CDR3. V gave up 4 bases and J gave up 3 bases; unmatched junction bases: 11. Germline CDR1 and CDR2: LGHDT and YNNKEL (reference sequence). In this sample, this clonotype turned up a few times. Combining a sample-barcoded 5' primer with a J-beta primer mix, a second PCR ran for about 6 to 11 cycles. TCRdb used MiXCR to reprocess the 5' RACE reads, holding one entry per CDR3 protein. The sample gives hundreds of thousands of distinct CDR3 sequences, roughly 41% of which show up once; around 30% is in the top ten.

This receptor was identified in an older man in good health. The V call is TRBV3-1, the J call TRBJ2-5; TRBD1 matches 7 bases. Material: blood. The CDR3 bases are TGTGCCAGCAGCCTCGATCTAGGGACAGTTAAAGAGACCCAGTACTTC. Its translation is CASSLDLGTVKETQYF.